This T cell receptor beta chain was sequenced for a study of cytomegalovirus exposure and HLA in healthy donors. Study-level points and caveats: In a later analysis, at a false discovery rate of 0.05, fewer than 20,000 TCR beta sequences matched HLA alleles. Fewer N-insertions than the roughly 670-donor mean were reportedly shown by an Asian-associated ancestry cluster in a later analysis. Later, TCR association rates were found to vary by HLA locus, highest for DRB1 and lowest for HLA-C. More clonal expansion characterized HLA-associated TCR beta chains than equally common others in a later analysis.

V was pared by 0 bases and J by 7 bases, with 8 bases between. Per the germline V gene, CDR1 is SGDLS and CDR2 is YYNGEE. The CDR3 is made up of 12 amino acids. Notes on this clone: Its antigen is unidentified.

The study ran its PCR with 60 Vbeta and 13 Jbeta primers. This table comes from immunoSEQ multiplex PCR, and its TCRdb copy is limited to in-frame clones, with some not included. Counted here are fewer than 200,000 clones, around 77% occurring once; the ten biggest clones make up over 2%. The receptor was isolated from a man in his sixties in good health and CMV-seronegative. Sequenced: PBMCs. V usage is TRBV9 and J usage is TRBJ2-7; D might be TRBD2 (6 bases). The CDR3 spells CASSVAGSEQYF. CDR3 in DNA: TGTGCCAGCAGCGTAGCCGGGAGTGAGCAGTACTTC.